This T cell receptor beta chain was sequenced for a study of blood T cell repertoires in COVID-19. Across the study: PBMCs, B-cell-depleted T cells, or T cells were the source of the cDNA or gDNA that made up the material.

This CDR3 has 16 residues. Trimming at V came to 4 bases and at J to 7 bases, leaving 12 bases not matched to a gene. Germline V lookup: CDR1 SGHKS, CDR2 YYEKEE (reference sequence). In Seattle, patients joined the study during active infection and were tracked longitudinally. The authors' processing: Reference gene primer amplification in the assay estimated nucleated cell counts. Sequencing was performed with immunoSEQ multiplex PCR; in TCRdb, only in-frame clones are kept and a portion is missing. V and J calls and clone size come straight from that table; D and trimming were deduced from the DNA. The table has 150,000 to 200,000 clones, 75% to 85% seen once; the top ten hold roughly 5.6%.

The source is a woman aged 40 to 50 with COVID-19, enrolled during active disease. The chain joins TRBV5-5 to TRBJ1-5; 9 bases are shared with TRBD1. Sequenced sample: peripheral blood. CDR3 in amino acids: CASSRLTGGSPQPQHF. The CDR3 DNA is TGTGCCAGCAGCCGACTTACAGGGGGCTCCCCACAGCCCCAGCATTTT. Together with reference TRBV5-5 and TRBJ1-5, the CDR3 gives the full variable domain: DAGVTQSPTHLIKTRGQQVTLRCSPISGHKSVSWYQQVLGQGPQFIFQYYEKEERGRGNFPDRFSARQFPNYSSELNVNALLLGDSALYLCASSRLTGGSPQPQHFGDGTRLSIL.